Shown below are 14 T cell receptor beta chains from a single sample sequenced in a study of cytomegalovirus exposure and HLA in healthy donors. PCR used 60 Vbeta primers and 13 Jbeta primers. Clones were sequenced by immunoSEQ multiplex PCR, and TCRdb holds only the in-frame ones, with some missing. Counted here are roughly 100,000 clones, 80% to 90% occurring once; the ten biggest clones make up around 6%. Material for sequencing was PBMCs. These receptors were obtained from a woman aged 18-29 years in good health and CMV-seropositive.

The count of this clone is one. The rearrangement links TRBV6-5 to TRBJ1-2; D remains unclear. CDR1 is MNHEY and CDR2 is SVGAGI in the germline V gene. The CDR3 is 15 amino acids. Between the trimmed V and J ends, which lost 2 bases and 2 bases, there was a span of 12 bases. DNA for the CDR3: TGTGCCAGCAGTTACAATGCGGGGTTGAACTATGGCTACACCTTC. Its protein is CASSYNAGLNYGYTF.

This clone was seen more than once but under ten times. The J gene is TRBJ2-5, the V gene TRBV19, with a possible D match to TRBD1 (5 bases). The CDR3 length is 13 residues. V lost 7 bases to trimming and J lost 7 bases, with 16 bases between them. Per the germline V gene, CDR1 is LNHDA and CDR2 is SQIVND (reference sequence). The CDR3 spells CASNPGPVGTQYF. CDR3 coding DNA: TGTGCCAGTAATCCAGGGCCGGTTGGGACCCAGTACTTC.

The J gene is TRBJ2-2, the V gene TRBV10-3; 8 nucleotides agree with TRBD1. Germline V CDR1 and CDR2: ENHRY, SYGVKD. This CDR3 is 18 amino acids long. V lost 3 bases, J lost 0 bases, and 9 bases stayed unmatched. CDR3 sequence: CAISDLSGQDSNTGELFF. The CDR3 DNA is TGTGCCATCAGTGACCTTTCGGGACAGGACTCGAACACCGGGGAGCTGTTTTTT.

This clone was counted between two and nine times. V usage is TRBV18 and J usage is TRBJ2-1, with a weak D call TRBD2 (6 bases). The CDR3 is 15 residues long. Trimming left V 2 bases short and J 9 bases short, with 17 bases between. Germline CDR1 reads KGHSH; CDR2 reads LQKENI. For the CDR3, the DNA is TGTGCCAGCTCACCAATGACGGGAGTGGAGGGTGAGCAGTTCTTC. Protein product: CASSPMTGVEGEQFF.

This chain connects TRBV9 to TRBJ2-2, with D hard to call. V was shortened by 3 bases and J by 7 bases, with 10 bases between the two germline ends. The CDR3 loop spans 13 amino acids. Germline V gene lookup returns CDR1 SGDLS and CDR2 YYNGEE. The CDR3 region has the DNA TGTGCCAGCAGCGCAGACTTATACGGGGAGCTGTTTTTT. It encodes CASSADLYGELFF.

The rearrangement links TRBV7-8 to TRBJ1-5; D not resolved. This CDR3 is 16 amino acids long. Per the germline V gene, CDR1 is SGHVS and CDR2 is FQNEAQ. Trimming took off 6 bases at V and 5 bases at J, with 20 bases between the two ends. The CDR3 loop reads CASSQRVWFPDQPQHF. In DNA, the CDR3 is TGTGCCAGCAGTCAACGGGTATGGTTCCCGGATCAGCCCCAGCATTTT.

The chain links TRBV4-2 to TRBJ2-5; D remains unclear. Germline V gives CDR1 LGHNA, CDR2 YNFKEQ. The CDR3 sequence is 13 residues long. The V gene lost 0 bases and the J gene lost 7 bases, with 9 bases spanning the gap. CDR3 DNA sequence: TGTGCCAGCAGCCAAGAGAGGTCTGTGACCCAGTACTTC. As protein: CASSQERSVTQYF.

The rearrangement uses TRBV5-6 and TRBJ2-7; TRBD2 matches 7 bases. CDR3 size: 17 residues. Germline CDR1 SGHDT, CDR2 YYEEEE. Trimming removed 1 base from V and 4 bases from J; junction bases left unmatched: 14. CDR3 in DNA: TGTGCCAGCAGCTTGCAGCTTCGGTGGCGGGAGAGTTACGAGCAGTACTTC. Its protein product is CASSLQLRWRESYEQYF.

The chain recombines TRBV28 with TRBJ2-5, with 7 bases matching TRBD2. The CDR3 has 14 residues. After removal of 5 bases from V and 3 bases from J, the junction contained 6 bases not matched to a gene. Germline CDR1 reads MDHEN; CDR2 reads SYDVKM. CDR3 amino acids: CASSDPGGEETQYF. The CDR3 bases are TGTGCCAGCAGTGACCCGGGGGGAGAAGAGACCCAGTACTTC. Supplemented by reference TRBV28 and TRBJ2-5, the full variable domain reads DVKVTQSSRYLVKRTGEKVFLECVQDMDHENMFWYRQDPGLGLRLIYFSYDVKMKEKGDIPEGYSVSREKKERFSLILESASTNQTSMYLCASSDPGGEETQYFGPGTRLLVL.

This CDR3 reads CSGLRANTGELFF. The CDR3 nucleotides read TGCAGCGGACTCAGGGCGAACACCGGGGAGCTGTTTTTT. The gene calls are TRBV29-1 and TRBJ2-2; TRBD1 might be the D (5 bases). This CDR3 region has 13 residues. CDR1 SQVTM and CDR2 ANQGSEA come from the germline V gene. V was pared by 7 bases and J by 0 bases, with 9 bases between.

The CDR3 protein is CASSARQGNGQPQHF. The CDR3 DNA reads as TGTGCCAGCAGCGCCAGACAGGGTAATGGGCAGCCCCAGCATTTT. V usage is TRBV7-2 and J usage is TRBJ1-5; 7 bases agree with TRBD1. The CDR3 contains 15 residues. CDR1 and CDR2 from the germline V gene are SGHTA and FQGNSA. V lost 5 bases, J lost 7 bases, and 11 bases stayed unmatched. The variable domain in full, with the rest retrieved from reference TRBV7-2 and TRBJ1-5, is GAGVSQSPSNKVTEKGKDVELRCDPISGHTALYWYRQSLGQGLEFLIYFQGNSAPDKSGLPSDRFSAERTGGSVSTLTIQRTQQEDSAVYLCASSARQGNGQPQHFGDGTRLSIL.

This chain connects TRBV10-3 to TRBJ2-7; 7 bases fit TRBD1. The V segment lost 6 bases and the J segment 1 base; nucleotides outside the gene matches: 9. Germline V lookup: CDR1 ENHRY, CDR2 SYGVKD. The CDR3 consists of 15 residues. The CDR3 spells CAISRTGDPSYEQYF. The CDR3, as DNA: TGTGCCATCAGCCGAACAGGGGACCCGTCCTACGAGCAGTACTTC.

The V and J genes are TRBV7-3 and TRBJ1-1; D is uncertain. The germline CDR1 and CDR2 sequences are SGHTA and FQGTGA. V was shortened by 1 base and J by 3 bases, with 12 bases between the two germline ends. The CDR3 spans 15 residues. The CDR3 reads CASSLRAELDTEAFF. CDR3 nucleotide sequence: TGTGCCAGCAGCTTAAGGGCAGAACTTGACACTGAAGCTTTCTTT.

This clone was recorded once. The chain joins TRBV14 to TRBJ2-1, with 11 nucleotides matching TRBD2. The CDR3 extends over 16 amino acids. The V gene end was trimmed by 4 bases and the J gene end by 5 bases; junction bases not matched to a gene: 7. Germline values: CDR1 SGHDN, CDR2 FVKESK. The CDR3 here is CASSPWGLAVNNEQFF. CDR3 nucleotide sequence: TGTGCCAGCAGCCCCTGGGGACTAGCGGTCAACAATGAGCAGTTCTTC.